A selection of T cell receptor beta chains follows, all from one sample in a study of blood T cells in healthy people across ages. TCRdb ran MiXCR on the 5' RACE reads and lists one entry per CDR3 protein. The sample yields more than 650,000 distinct CDR3 sequences, 20% to 25% seen once. Source material: blood. These receptors were taken from a man between 65 and 85 years old in good health. The CDR3 runs from the conserved cysteine through the conserved F or W. Fields, in order: D gene, J gene, V gene, clone size, CDR3 DNA, CDR3 protein. A D gene is named only where the DNA matches it firmly. Not every row has a clone size; where given, it reads once, few, many or a size class.

TRBD2 TRBJ2-1 TRBV7-9 . TGTGCCAGCAGCTTAGTAGCGGGATCCTTATACAATGAGCAGTTCTTC CASSLVAGSLYNEQFF
. TRBJ1-4 TRBV7-9 . TGTGCCAGCAGCTTGGGGGCATTCGAAAAACTGTTTTTT CASSLGAFEKLFF
. TRBJ1-4 TRBV3-1 few TGTGCCAGCAGCCCATCAGGCACGGCAACTAATGAAAAACTGTTTTTT CASSPSGTATNEKLFF
TRBD2 TRBJ2-3 TRBV24-1 . TGTGCCACCAGCGGTCATATAGCGGGCACCACAGATACGCAGTATTTT CATSGHIAGTTDTQYF
. TRBJ2-1 TRBV20-1 . TGCAGCGTGGCGCAGGGTCGAAGAAATGAGCAGTTCTTC CSVAQGRRNEQFF
. TRBJ2-5 TRBV28 few TGTGCCAGCAAGGGGAGAGGGGGGGAGACCCAGTACTTC CASKGRGGETQYF
TRBD1 TRBJ1-6 TRBV7-9 . TGTGCCAGCAGCTGGGGGGACAGGAGCAATTCACCCCTCCACTTT CASSWGDRSNSPLHF
. TRBJ1-4 TRBV6-6 . TGTGCCAGCAGTCCCCAGGGGCAGGGCGGAAAACTGTTTTTT CASSPQGQGGKLFF
. TRBJ2-5 TRBV7-2 few TGTGCCAGCAGCTTATACCAGGTCCCCTCGGAGACCCAGTACTTC CASSLYQVPSETQYF
TRBD1 TRBJ2-4 TRBV20-1 . TGCAGTGCCAGAACAGGGGGCGCAGGGAGAGAAAACATTCAGTACTTC CSARTGGAGRENIQYF
. TRBJ1-1 TRBV7-9 . TGTTCCAGCAGCCCTGGTCGGACAGAGAACACTGAAGCTTTCTTT CSSSPGRTENTEAFF
. TRBJ1-1 TRBV6-6 few TGTGCCAGCAGTGATAACAGGGATGAAGCTTTCTTT CASSDNRDEAFF
. TRBJ1-5 TRBV29-1 . TGCAGCGTACAGGGTACCAATCAGCCCCAGCATTTT CSVQGTNQPQHF
. TRBJ2-3 TRBV11-2 few TGTGCCAGCAGCTTACCCCAGGGACGAGCAGGAGATACGCAGTATTTT CASSLPQGRAGDTQYF
. TRBJ1-5 TRBV7-9 . TGTGCCAGCAGCTTTCGGGGGGCTCAGCCCCAGCATTTT CASSFRGAQPQHF
. TRBJ2-7 TRBV2 few TGTGCCAGCAGCCCACGACCTATAGGTCGAGTCGGGTACGAGCAGTACTTC CASSPRPIGRVGYEQYF
TRBD1 TRBJ2-5 TRBV18 . TGTGCCAGCTCTCTGGACAGGGGGGATCAAGAGACCCAGTACTTC CASSLDRGDQETQYF
. TRBJ2-5 TRBV12-3/TRBV12-4 once TGTGCCAGCAGTTTAGCGATGGACATGGGTAGGGAGACCCAGTACTTC CASSLAMDMGRETQYF
. TRBJ1-2 TRBV12-3/TRBV12-4 few TGTGCCAGCAGTTCCCCCGGACAGACTAACTATGGCTACACCTTC CASSSPGQTNYGYTF
. TRBJ2-3 TRBV7-8 many TGTGCCAGCAGCCCCCGCTTCGGTAGCACAGATACGCAGTATTTT CASSPRFGSTDTQYF
. TRBJ1-1 TRBV6-6 . TGTGCCAGCACTTTTGGGTGGACGGCTGAAGCTTTCTTT CASTFGWTAEAFF
. TRBJ2-1 TRBV11-3 few TGTGCCAGCAGCGGGTCCCGCAATGAGCAGTTCTTC CASSGSRNEQFF
. TRBJ1-3 TRBV7-6 . TGTGCCAGCAGCTTAGGACGCGACTCTGGAAACACCACATATTTT CASSLGRDSGNTTYF